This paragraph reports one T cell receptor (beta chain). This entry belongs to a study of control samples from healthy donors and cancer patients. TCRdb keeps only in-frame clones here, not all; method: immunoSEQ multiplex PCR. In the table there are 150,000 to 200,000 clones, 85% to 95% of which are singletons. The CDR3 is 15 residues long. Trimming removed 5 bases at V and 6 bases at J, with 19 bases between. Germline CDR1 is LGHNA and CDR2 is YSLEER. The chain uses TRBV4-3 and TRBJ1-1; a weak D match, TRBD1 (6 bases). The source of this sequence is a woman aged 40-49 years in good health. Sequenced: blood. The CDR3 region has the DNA TGCGCCAGCAGCGAAAGAGAGGGGGGTAACGCTGAAGCTTTCTTT. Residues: CASSEREGGNAEAFF.